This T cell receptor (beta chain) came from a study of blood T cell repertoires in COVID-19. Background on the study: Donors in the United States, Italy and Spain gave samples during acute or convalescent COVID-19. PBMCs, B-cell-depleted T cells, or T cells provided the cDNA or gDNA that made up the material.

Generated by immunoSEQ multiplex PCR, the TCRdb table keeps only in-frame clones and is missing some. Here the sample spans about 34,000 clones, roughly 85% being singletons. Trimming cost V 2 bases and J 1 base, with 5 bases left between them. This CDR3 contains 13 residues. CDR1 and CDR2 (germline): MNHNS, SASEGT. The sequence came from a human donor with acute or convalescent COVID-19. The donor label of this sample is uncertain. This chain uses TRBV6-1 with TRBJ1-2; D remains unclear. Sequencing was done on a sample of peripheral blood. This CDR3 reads CASSESINYGYTF. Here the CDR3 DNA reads TGTGCCAGCAGTGAATCAATTAACTATGGCTACACCTTC.